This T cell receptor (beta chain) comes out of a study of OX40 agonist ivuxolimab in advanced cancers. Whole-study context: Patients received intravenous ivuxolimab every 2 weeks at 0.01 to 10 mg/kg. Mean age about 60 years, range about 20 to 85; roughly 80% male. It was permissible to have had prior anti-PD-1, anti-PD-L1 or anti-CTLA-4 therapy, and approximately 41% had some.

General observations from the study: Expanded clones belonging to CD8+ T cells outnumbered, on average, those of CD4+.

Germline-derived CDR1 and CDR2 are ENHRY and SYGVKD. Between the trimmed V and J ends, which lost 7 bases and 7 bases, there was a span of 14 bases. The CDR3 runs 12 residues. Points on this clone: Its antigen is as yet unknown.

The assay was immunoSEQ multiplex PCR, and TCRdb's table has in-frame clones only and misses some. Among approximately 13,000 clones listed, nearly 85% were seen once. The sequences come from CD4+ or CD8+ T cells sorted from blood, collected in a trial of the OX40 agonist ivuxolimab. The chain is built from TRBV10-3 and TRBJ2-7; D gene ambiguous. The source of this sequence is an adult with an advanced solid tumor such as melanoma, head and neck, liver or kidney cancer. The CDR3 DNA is TGTGCCATCACCGCAGAGACGGGTGAGCAGTACTTC. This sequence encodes CAITAETGEQYF.